This T cell receptor beta chain was sequenced during a study of T-cell reconstitution after alpha-beta-depleted transplantation in children (dated by TCRdb to between 2015 and 2016). Study-wide context: Using TCR repertoire profiling, the study quantitatively followed how T-cell immune reconstitution unfolded in children after TCRalphabeta/CD19-depleted allogeneic hematopoietic cell transplantation.

According to the study, the label for this sample's treatment or condition signals: allogeneic hematopoietic cell transplantation with graft depleted of TCRalphabeta T cells and CD19 B cells. Transplant recipients were children who received TCRalphabeta/CD19-depleted allogeneic hematopoietic cell grafts. Taken from cysteine to phenylalanine, the CDR3 has 14 residues. The read is trimmed to its CDR3 DNA, 42 bases read in frame from base 1. From the germline V gene, CDR1 is SQVTM and CDR2 is ANQGSEA. V loses 6 bases at its end and J loses 1 base; junction bases beyond the gene matches: 9. This clonotype was counted at least ten times. It lacks a known antigen. Per-base qualities were not stored, and no clone one base away is much larger. Results and caveats for the whole study, not just this receptor: In some patients, high TCRbeta diversity at day 60 was attributed to recipient T cells and intrathymic progenitors that had survived conditioning. Hyperexpanded clone frequencies declined over subsequent months; after one year, T-cell counts and TCRbeta diversity were mostly attributed to newly produced T cells. The apparently early recovery of alphabetaT-cell counts about two months after transplant reportedly depended on only several hundred rapidly expanded clones that came from non-depleted graft cells.

The library was prepared using PCR. Sequencer: Illumina HiSeq 2500. To normalize quantification of the TCRbeta repertoire, the TCR libraries were built with molecular barcoding that relied on unique molecular identifiers. TCRdb's own reprocessing of the public reads used fastp at Q25 and MiXCR and kept productive beta chains. Rows are combined by CDR3 protein, so each entry shows the most common genes and DNA. A total of 200,000 or so distinct CDR3 sequences appear in this sample, 6.3% of them only once. The ten largest clones represent just over 4.5% of the sample. Sequencing used PBMCs, obtained before TCRalphabeta/CD19-depleted stem cell transplant. The sequence joins TRBV29-1 to TRBJ2-7, with 7 bases matching TRBD2. The TCR was taken from a girl under three years old with combined immunodeficiency, due to receive a stem cell transplant. The CDR3 reads as follows: CSVAPGLHSYEQYF. The bases read TGCAGCGTCGCGCCGGGACTACATTCCTACGAGCAGTACTTC.